The 30 T cell receptor beta chains below come from one sample, sequenced in a study of CD8 T cells in Susac syndrome. RNA was extracted with the RNeasy kit, and a quantity of roughly 0.5 to 1 ug was reverse transcribed using random hexamers. TCRdb recomputed calls from the immunoSEQ multiplex PCR reads with MiXCR, one row per CDR3 protein. The sample has over 70,000 distinct CDR3 sequences, roughly 95% seen once; the top ten hold about 0.68%. Specimen: CD8+ T cells from PBMCs. These receptor sequences come from a human donor with Susac syndrome.

For the CDR3, the DNA is TGCAGTGCTAGAAGTCCGGACGAAAACATTCAGTACTTC. It yields the protein CSARSPDENIQYF. The rearrangement uses TRBV20-1 and TRBJ2-4, with D uncertain. Deletions cut 2 bases from V and 5 bases from J, with 10 bases between. From germline, CDR1 is DFQATT and CDR2 SNEGSKA (reference sequence). This CDR3 comprises 13 residues.

The chain combines TRBV2 with TRBJ2-7; D unresolved. Germline V gene sequence: CDR1 SNHLY, CDR2 FYNNEI. Trimming took off 3 bases at V and 0 bases at J, with 9 bases between the two ends. The CDR3 consists of 14 residues. The CDR3 region is CASSEWQASYEQYF. CDR3 DNA sequence: TGTGCCAGCAGTGAGTGGCAGGCCTCCTACGAGCAGTACTTC.

Comments on this clonotype: At one end the junction does not follow the germline gene, possibly because of a read error. The V call is TRBV4-3, the J call TRBJ2-2; D is uncertain. CDR1 and CDR2 from the germline V gene are LGHNA and YSLEER. CDR3 length equals 17 residues. This chain's CDR3 is CASSQEDLEVETGELFF. DNA for the CDR3: TGCGCCAGCAGCCAAGAGGACCTAGAAGTGGAGACCGGTGAGCTGTTTTTT.

This chain connects TRBV2 to TRBJ2-7; perhaps TRBD2 as D (6 bases). The CDR3 contains 15 residues. Trimming stripped 4 bases from V and 6 bases from J, with 19 bases between. Germline lookup yields CDR1 SNHLY and CDR2 FYNNEI. CDR3 nucleotide sequence: TGTGCCAGCAGTGCTCCCTCGCGGGGATCAGCCGAGCAGTACTTC. Translating gives CASSAPSRGSAEQYF. Combining the CDR3 with reference TRBV2 and TRBJ2-7 gives the whole variable domain EPEVTQTPSHQVTQMGQEVILRCVPISNHLYFYWYRQILGQKVEFLVSFYNNEISEKSEIFDDQFSVERPDGSNFTLKIRSTKLEDSAMYFCASSAPSRGSAEQYFGPGTRLTVT.

The chain carries TRBV15 and TRBJ2-3, with no clear D. This CDR3 has 13 amino acids. CDR1 and CDR2 (germline): LNHNV, YYDKDF (reference sequence). V lost 5 bases to trimming and J lost 2 bases, with 8 bases between them. The CDR3 DNA reads TGTGCCACCAGCCCGCCCTACACAGATACGCAGTATTTT. This translates into CATSPPYTDTQYF.

The V gene is TRBV3-1, the J gene TRBJ2-5; TRBD1 agrees at 9 bases. Germline CDR1 is LGHDT and CDR2 is YNNKEL (reference sequence). The CDR3 extends over 17 amino acids. V lost 5 bases, J lost 1 base, and 11 bases stayed unmatched. In DNA, the CDR3 is TGTGCCAGCAGCAGATGGACAGGGGCGCATGTCCAAGAGACCCAGTACTTC. Translated: CASSRWTGAHVQETQYF.

CDR3 nucleotide sequence: TGTGCCAGCAGTCCCAGCTGGGAAAACACCGGGGAGCTGTTTTTT. It translates to CASSPSWENTGELFF. The chain recombines TRBV3-1 with TRBJ2-2; D unclear. Germline CDR1 and CDR2: LGHDT and YNNKEL (reference sequence). Trimming shortened V by 6 bases and J by 2 bases, and 13 bases separated the two germline ends. The CDR3 runs to 15 residues.

The count of this clonotype is one. This CDR3 is CASSVSDYGYTF. DNA for the CDR3: TGTGCCAGCAGCGTCAGCGACTATGGCTACACCTTC. The V and J genes are TRBV5-4 and TRBJ1-2, with D hard to call. The germline CDR1 and CDR2 sequences are SGHNT and YYREEE (reference sequence). V gave up 4 bases and J gave up 3 bases, with 7 bases separating them. There are 12 residues in the CDR3.

The chain joins TRBV20-1 to TRBJ1-4; no clear D gene. The CDR3 is 13 residues long. Germline lookup yields CDR1 DFQATT and CDR2 SNEGSKA (reference sequence). V lost 4 bases and J lost 3, with 9 bases in between. In DNA, the CDR3 is TGCAGTGCTAAGAAGGCTTCTAATGAAAAACTGTTTTTT. It encodes CSAKKASNEKLFF.

V gene TRBV20-1 combines with J gene TRBJ2-1; unclear D gene. Germline assignment: CDR1 DFQATT and CDR2 SNEGSKA (reference sequence). The CDR3 totals 13 residues. CDR3 sequence: CSAEQKSYNEQFF. The CDR3 bases are TGCAGCGCCGAGCAGAAGTCTTACAATGAGCAGTTCTTC.

The rearrangement uses TRBV30 and TRBJ2-2; D is unclear. The V and J ends lost 2 bases and 0 bases respectively, with 7 bases between them. In germline, CDR1 is GTSNPN, CDR2 SVGIG (reference sequence). The CDR3 covers 14 residues. The DNA of the CDR3 is TGTGCCTGGAGTCGAACTACGAACACCGGGGAGCTGTTTTTT. It translates to CAWSRTTNTGELFF.

This chain joins TRBV20-1 and TRBJ1-2; D unclear. The germline V gene encodes CDR1 DFQATT and CDR2 SNEGSKA (reference sequence). Deletions cut 0 bases from V and 8 bases from J, with 13 bases between. This CDR3 comprises 13 residues. The CDR3 DNA is TGCAGTGCTAGAGATCCAGTGTGGGGAGGCTACACCTTC. Its protein is CSARDPVWGGYTF.

This clonotype was counted between two and nine times. Here the CDR3 DNA reads TGTGCCAGCAGCCAGGACACAGGGCAGCCCCAGCATTTT. Encoded protein: CASSQDTGQPQHF. The chain is built from TRBV12-3 or TRBV12-4 and TRBJ1-5; D is perhaps TRBD1 (6 bases). The V and J ends lost 6 bases and 7 bases respectively, with 13 bases between them. CDR3 length equals 13 residues.

This clonotype was observed a single time. The V call is TRBV24-1, the J call TRBJ2-3; the D gene is possibly TRBD1 (5 bases). Trimming stripped 7 bases from V and 5 bases from J, with 15 bases between. CDR1 KGHDR and CDR2 SFDVKD come from the germline V gene. The CDR3 extends over 14 amino acids. The CDR3 sequence: CATSPNTGQDTQYF. The CDR3 DNA sequence: TGTGCCACCAGCCCTAATACAGGCCAAGATACGCAGTATTTT.

The chain employs TRBV30 and TRBJ2-1; D uncertain. The V gene's germline CDR1 is GTSNPN and CDR2 SVGIG (reference sequence). V lost 1 base and J 8 bases, leaving 9 bases between the germline ends. The length of the CDR3 is 12 residues. The CDR3 bases are TGTGCCTGGAGTGGCGACGTATATGAGCAGTTCTTC. It specifies CAWSGDVYEQFF.

The chain has TRBV5-6 and TRBJ2-5; no clear D. Trimming shortened V by 0 bases and J by 2 bases, and 8 bases separated the two germline ends. This CDR3 has 14 amino acids. Germline CDR1 SGHDT, CDR2 YYEEEE. CDR3 DNA sequence: TGTGCCAGCAGCTTGGGGGGTAGTCAAGAGACCCAGTACTTC. Its protein is CASSLGGSQETQYF.

This chain connects TRBV10-3 to TRBJ2-1, with 7 nucleotides matching TRBD1. The length of the CDR3 is 13 residues. Germline CDR1 ENHRY, CDR2 SYGVKD. V shed 8 bases, J shed 5 bases, and the junction held 6 bases outside the gene matches. The CDR3 coding sequence is TGTGCCATCCACAGGGGTACCAACAATGAGCAGTTCTTC. As protein: CAIHRGTNNEQFF.

This rearrangement joins TRBV25-1 to TRBJ2-5; D may match TRBD1 or TRBD2 (5 bases each). This CDR3 comprises 17 residues. The germline CDR1 and CDR2 sequences are MGHDK and SYGVNS. The V gene lost 4 bases and the J gene lost 5 bases, with 23 bases spanning the gap. The DNA of the CDR3 is TGTGCCAGCAGTGGCCATACCGACAGCAAGTGGGGGGAGACCCAGTACTTC. Encoded protein: CASSGHTDSKWGETQYF. Full variable domain (remainder filled in from reference TRBV25-1 and TRBJ2-5): EADIYQTPRYLVIGTGKKITLECSQTMGHDKMYWYQQDPGMELHLIHYSYGVNSTEKGDLSSESTVSRIRTEHFPLTLESARPSHTSQYLCASSGHTDSKWGETQYFGPGTRLLVL.

This rearrangement joins TRBV27 to TRBJ2-3; D is uncertain. This CDR3 has 12 residues. V was clipped by 3 bases and J by 9 bases, with 10 bases between them. Germline-derived CDR1 and CDR2 are MNHEY and SMNVEV (reference sequence). This CDR3 is CASSFLGKTQYF. CDR3 in DNA: TGTGCCAGCAGTTTCCTAGGCAAGACGCAGTATTTT.

V and J are TRBV7-2 and TRBJ2-5; 9 nucleotides match TRBD1. The germline V gene has CDR1 SGHTA and CDR2 FQGNSA. The CDR3 covers 17 residues. Unmatched junction bases numbered 9, after V lost 4 bases and J lost 0 bases. CDR3 coding DNA: TGTGCCAGCAGCTACAAAGTTGGGACAGGGAACCAAGAGACCCAGTACTTC. This gives the protein CASSYKVGTGNQETQYF.

The count of this clonotype is one. The rearrangement links TRBV19 to TRBJ1-1; D is unclear. V was trimmed by 5 bases and J by 5 bases, leaving 21 bases between them. Germline-derived CDR1 and CDR2 are LNHDA and SQIVND (reference sequence). The length of the CDR3 is 16 residues. The CDR3 here is CASSPPVRVKPTEAFF. DNA of the CDR3: TGTGCCAGTAGTCCCCCGGTCCGAGTGAAACCTACTGAAGCTTTCTTT.

This chain uses TRBV5-6 with TRBJ2-4, with a possible D match to TRBD1 (5 bases). The V gene lost 3 bases and the J gene lost 3 bases, with 10 bases spanning the gap. CDR1 SGHDT and CDR2 YYEEEE come from the germline V gene. There are 14 residues in the CDR3. The DNA for the CDR3 is TGTGCCAGCAGCTCCCAGGGTGGCAAAAACATTCAGTACTTC. Translation: CASSSQGGKNIQYF.

V usage is TRBV10-3 and J usage is TRBJ2-3, with a tentative D call TRBD2 (6 bases). The length of the CDR3 is 13 residues. Trimming removed 11 bases at V and 0 bases at J, with 12 bases between. The germline V gene has CDR1 ENHRY and CDR2 SYGVKD. CDR3 amino acids: CASTGLSTDTQYF. The CDR3 nucleotides read TGTGCCTCGACGGGACTCAGCACAGATACGCAGTATTTT.

In its sample, this clonotype was seen once. This chain connects TRBV27 to TRBJ1-2, with 9 bases that match TRBD1. The V and J ends lost 0 bases and 7 bases, in that order; junction bases with no gene match: 6. The CDR3 covers 15 residues. Germline V gene data show CDR1 as MNHEY and CDR2 as SMNVEV (reference sequence). This chain's CDR3 is CASSLSGGQGGGYTF. DNA of the CDR3: TGTGCCAGCAGTTTATCTGGGGGACAGGGAGGTGGCTACACCTTC.

The chain combines TRBV30 with TRBJ1-2, with no clear D. V was pared by 6 bases and J by 4 bases, with 21 bases between. The V gene's germline CDR1 is GTSNPN and CDR2 SVGIG (reference sequence). The length of the CDR3 is 15 residues. This CDR3 reads CACPREGVSSYGYTF. CDR3 sequence (DNA): TGTGCCTGCCCCCGAGAGGGTGTAAGTTCCTATGGCTACACCTTC.

The J gene is TRBJ2-3, the V gene TRBV14; D might be TRBD1 (7 bases). In germline, CDR1 is SGHDN, CDR2 FVKESK. This CDR3 has 16 residues. V lost 4 bases to trimming and J lost 2 bases, with 16 bases between them. CDR3 sequence: CASSLRQGGITDTQYF. In DNA, the CDR3 is TGTGCCAGCAGCCTCCGACAGGGAGGTATCACAGATACGCAGTATTTT.

J is TRBJ2-5 and V is TRBV7-3; 10 nucleotides align to TRBD1. The CDR3 runs to 15 residues. The germline gives CDR1 SGHTA, CDR2 FQGTGA. Trimming cost V 5 bases and J 4 bases; bases outside gene matches: 7. DNA for the CDR3: TGTGCCAGCAGCCCGAATGGGGACAGGGGAGAGACCCAGTACTTC. It translates to CASSPNGDRGETQYF.

The sample holds one count of this clonotype. The chain uses TRBV20-1 and TRBJ1-5; 7 bases agree with TRBD1. V lost 1 base and J lost 3; bases outside the gene matches: 6. The CDR3 has 15 amino acids. Germline V lookup: CDR1 DFQATT, CDR2 SNEGSKA (reference sequence). The CDR3 reads CSARAPGGDNQPQHF. In DNA, the CDR3 is TGCAGTGCTAGAGCCCCAGGGGGGGACAATCAGCCCCAGCATTTT.

The count of this clonotype is one. The V gene is TRBV27, the J gene TRBJ1-5, with D tentatively TRBD1 (6 bases). The germline V gene encodes CDR1 MNHEY and CDR2 SMNVEV (reference sequence). Trimming took off 1 base at V and 5 bases at J, with 12 bases between the two ends. There are 15 residues in the CDR3. CDR3 region: CASSLFGTNHQPQHF. The CDR3 DNA reads TGTGCCAGCAGTTTATTTGGGACAAACCATCAGCCCCAGCATTTT.

V usage is TRBV9 and J usage is TRBJ2-5; D remains ambiguous. The V and J ends lost 9 bases and 2 bases respectively, with 5 bases between them. The V gene's germline CDR1 is SGDLS and CDR2 YYNGEE. This CDR3 is built from 10 residues. This CDR3 reads CAIRQETQYF. As DNA, the CDR3 is TGTGCCATTAGACAAGAGACCCAGTACTTC.